The 8 T cell receptor beta chains in this list originate from one sample, sequenced in a study of graft-versus-host responses after intestinal transplantation. Sequenced by immunoSEQ multiplex PCR; TCRdb stores in-frame clones only, minus some. This table has about 47,000 clones, 85% to 95% appearing once. These receptors have no known antigen. Sequenced here: unstimulated CD8+ T cells sorted from spleen or lymph node cells, sampled before transplant. Source of these receptors: a human donor who was the organ donor for an intestinal transplant.

This sequence joins TRBV5-1 and TRBJ2-1; TRBD2 matches 8 bases. Trimming took 5 bases from V and 8 from J; bases not matched to a gene: 6. Germline V CDR1 and CDR2: SGHRS, YFSETQ. The CDR3 is made up of 13 amino acids. The CDR3 loop is CASRLAGGDEQFF. CDR3 coding DNA: TGCGCCAGCAGGCTGGCGGGGGGTGATGAGCAGTTCTTC.

The chain employs TRBV30 and TRBJ2-7; either TRBD1 or TRBD2 may supply D (5 bases each). This CDR3 region has 13 residues. Looked up from germline, CDR1 is GTSNPN and CDR2 is SVGIG (reference sequence). Trimming removed 1 base at V and 2 bases at J, with 9 bases between. Here the CDR3 DNA reads TGTGCCTGGAGTGCCGGGACCACCTACGAGCAGTACTTC. Amino acid sequence: CAWSAGTTYEQYF.

This clone came up once. The same CDR3 arises from other DNA sequences in this sample as well. This chain links TRBV10-3 with TRBJ1-6, with D perhaps TRBD1 (5 bases). V was shortened by 0 bases and J by 4 bases, with 10 bases between the two germline ends. This CDR3 is built from 16 residues. Germline CDR1 reads ENHRY; CDR2 reads SYGVKD. Written as DNA, the CDR3 is TGTGCCATCAGTGAGTCTATGACAGCTTATAATTCACCCCTCCACTTT. This translates into CAISESMTAYNSPLHF.

V and J are TRBV4-1 and TRBJ1-2; tentatively, D is TRBD1 (5 bases). The CDR3 covers 16 residues. V was shortened by 2 bases and J by 4 bases, with 17 bases between the two germline ends. CDR1 MGHRA and CDR2 YSYEKL come from the germline V gene. For the CDR3, the DNA is TGCGCCAGCAGCCAACGCGACAGCCACCAAAGCTATGGCTACACCTTC. It is translated as CASSQRDSHQSYGYTF.

The rearrangement uses TRBV7-9 and TRBJ1-2; tentatively, D is TRBD1 (5 bases). V was clipped by 0 bases and J by 2 bases, with 10 bases between them. CDR3 length: 15 residues. Germline CDR1 reads SEHNR; CDR2 reads FQNEAQ (reference sequence). The CDR3 is CASSLAMAGNYGYTF. The CDR3 coding sequence is TGTGCCAGCAGCTTAGCGATGGCAGGGAACTATGGCTACACCTTC.

J is TRBJ2-3 and V is TRBV28; D gene unclear. V lost 7 bases to trimming and J lost 4 bases, with 6 bases between them. Germline V gene data show CDR1 as MDHEN and CDR2 as SYDVKM. CDR3 length: 11 amino acids. CDR3 residues: CASNYADTQYF. The CDR3 bases are TGTGCCAGCAACTATGCAGATACGCAGTATTTT.

The chain recombines TRBV7-8 with TRBJ2-7; D is perhaps TRBD1 (6 bases). Trimming removed 3 bases at V and 7 bases at J, with 13 bases between. Germline-derived CDR1 and CDR2 are SGHVS and FQNEAQ. This CDR3 is built from 13 residues. The CDR3 coding sequence is TGTGCCAGCAGCTTGACAGGATTGGGGGAGCAGTACTTC. This translates into CASSLTGLGEQYF. The variable domain in full, completed from reference TRBV7-8 and TRBJ2-7, reads GAGVSQSPRYKVAKRGQDVALRCDPISGHVSLFWYQQALGQGPEFLTYFQNEAQLDKSGLPSDRFFAERPEGSVSTLKIQRTQQEDSAVYLCASSLTGLGEQYFGPGTRLTVT.

This rearrangement joins TRBV19 to TRBJ2-1, with D possibly matching TRBD1 (5 bases). The ends were cut back, 5 bases at V and 4 bases at J, with 18 bases in the middle. CDR3 length equals 16 residues. The germline V gene has CDR1 LNHDA and CDR2 SQIVND (reference sequence). The CDR3 region has the DNA TGTGCCAGTAGTGAGCCGTCCGGACATAGATACAATGAGCAGTTCTTC. Encoded protein: CASSEPSGHRYNEQFF.